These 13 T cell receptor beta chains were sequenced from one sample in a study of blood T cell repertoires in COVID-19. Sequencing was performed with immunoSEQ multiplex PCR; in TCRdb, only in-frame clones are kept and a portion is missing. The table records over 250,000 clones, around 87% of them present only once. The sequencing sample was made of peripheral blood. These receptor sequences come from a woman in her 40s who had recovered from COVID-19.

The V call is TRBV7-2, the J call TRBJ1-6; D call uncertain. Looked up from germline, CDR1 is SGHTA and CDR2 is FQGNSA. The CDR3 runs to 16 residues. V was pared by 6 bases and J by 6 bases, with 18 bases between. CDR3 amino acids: CASSPLAGTVNSPLHF. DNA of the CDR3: TGTGCCAGCAGTCCCCTAGCGGGAACTGTTAATTCACCCCTCCACTTT.

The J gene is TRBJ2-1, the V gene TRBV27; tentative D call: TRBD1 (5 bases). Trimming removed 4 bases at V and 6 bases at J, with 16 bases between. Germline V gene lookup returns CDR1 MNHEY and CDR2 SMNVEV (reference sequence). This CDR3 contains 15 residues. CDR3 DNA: TGTGCCAGCAGTTCCAACGCAGGGTGGGTCAATGAGCAGTTCTTC. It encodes CASSSNAGWVNEQFF.

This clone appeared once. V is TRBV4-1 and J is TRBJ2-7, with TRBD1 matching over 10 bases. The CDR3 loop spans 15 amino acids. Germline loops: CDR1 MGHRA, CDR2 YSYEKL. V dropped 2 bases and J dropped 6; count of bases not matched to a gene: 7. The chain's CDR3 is CASSQTGTGDAEQYF. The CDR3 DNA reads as TGCGCCAGCAGCCAAACCGGGACAGGGGATGCCGAGCAGTACTTC.

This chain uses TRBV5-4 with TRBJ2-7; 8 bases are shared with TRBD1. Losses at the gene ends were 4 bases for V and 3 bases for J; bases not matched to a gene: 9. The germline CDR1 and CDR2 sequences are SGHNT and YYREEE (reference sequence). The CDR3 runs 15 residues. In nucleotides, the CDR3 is TGTGCCAGCAGCCCCACCCCTACAGGGGGCTACGAGCAGTACTTC. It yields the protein CASSPTPTGGYEQYF. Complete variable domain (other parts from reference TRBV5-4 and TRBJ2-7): ETGVTQSPTHLIKTRGQQVTLRCSSQSGHNTVSWYQQALGQGPQFIFQYYREEENGRGNFPPRFSGLQFPNYSSELNVNALELDDSALYLCASSPTPTGGYEQYFGPGTRLTVT.

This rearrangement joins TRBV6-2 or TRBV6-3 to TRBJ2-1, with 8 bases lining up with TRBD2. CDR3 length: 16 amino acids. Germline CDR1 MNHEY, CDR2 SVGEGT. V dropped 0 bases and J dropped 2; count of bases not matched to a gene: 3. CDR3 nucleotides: TGTGCCAGCAGTTACTCCCTCGGGGGGGCCTACAATGAGCAGTTCTTC. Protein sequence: CASSYSLGGAYNEQFF.

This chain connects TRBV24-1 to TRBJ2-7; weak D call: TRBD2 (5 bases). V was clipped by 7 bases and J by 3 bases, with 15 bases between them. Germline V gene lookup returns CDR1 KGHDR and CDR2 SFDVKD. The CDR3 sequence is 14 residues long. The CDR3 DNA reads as TGTGCCACCAGCGTTCCGGGGTCCGGCTACGAGCAGTACTTC. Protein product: CATSVPGSGYEQYF.

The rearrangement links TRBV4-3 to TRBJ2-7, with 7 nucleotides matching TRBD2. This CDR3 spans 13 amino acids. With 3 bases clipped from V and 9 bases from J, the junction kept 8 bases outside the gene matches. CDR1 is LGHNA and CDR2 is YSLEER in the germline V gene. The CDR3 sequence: CASSQAGGSGQYF. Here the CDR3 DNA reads TGCGCCAGCAGCCAGGCCGGGGGGTCAGGGCAGTACTTC.

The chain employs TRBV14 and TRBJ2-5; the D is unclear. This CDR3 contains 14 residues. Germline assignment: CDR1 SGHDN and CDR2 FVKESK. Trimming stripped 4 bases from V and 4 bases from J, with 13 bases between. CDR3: CASSPKQLRETQYF. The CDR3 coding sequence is TGTGCCAGCAGCCCGAAACAACTACGAGAGACCCAGTACTTC.

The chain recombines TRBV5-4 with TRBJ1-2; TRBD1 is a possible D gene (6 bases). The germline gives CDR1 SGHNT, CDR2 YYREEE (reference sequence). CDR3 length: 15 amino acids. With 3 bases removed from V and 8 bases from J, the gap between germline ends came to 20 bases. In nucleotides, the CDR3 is TGTGCCAGCAGCTCGCCCGGTGGGGGGGCGCTCGGCTACACCTTC. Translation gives CASSSPGGGALGYTF.

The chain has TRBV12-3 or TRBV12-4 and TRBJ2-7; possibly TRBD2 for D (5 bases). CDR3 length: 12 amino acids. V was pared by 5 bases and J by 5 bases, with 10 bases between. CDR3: CASSPLEDEQYF. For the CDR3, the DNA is TGTGCCAGCAGTCCATTGGAGGACGAGCAGTACTTC.

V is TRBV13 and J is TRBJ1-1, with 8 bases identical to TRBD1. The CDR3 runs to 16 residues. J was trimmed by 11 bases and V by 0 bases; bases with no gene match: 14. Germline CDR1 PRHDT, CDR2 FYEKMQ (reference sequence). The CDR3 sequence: CASSLGPRTGLPKAFF. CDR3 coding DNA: TGTGCCAGCAGCTTAGGGCCTCGGACAGGGCTGCCGAAGGCTTTCTTT.

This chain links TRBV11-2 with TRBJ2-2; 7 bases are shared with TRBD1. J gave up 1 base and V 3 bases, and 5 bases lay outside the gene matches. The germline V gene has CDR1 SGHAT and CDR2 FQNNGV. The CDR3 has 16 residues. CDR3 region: CASSLFRTGNTGELFF. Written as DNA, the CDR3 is TGTGCCAGCAGCTTGTTCAGGACAGGGAACACCGGGGAGCTGTTTTTT.

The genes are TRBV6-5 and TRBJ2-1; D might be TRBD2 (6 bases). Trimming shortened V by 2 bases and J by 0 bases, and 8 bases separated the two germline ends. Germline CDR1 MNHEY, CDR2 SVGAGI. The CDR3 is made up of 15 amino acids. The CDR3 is CASSYGTGSYNEQFF. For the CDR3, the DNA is TGTGCCAGCAGTTACGGGACTGGCTCCTACAATGAGCAGTTCTTC.